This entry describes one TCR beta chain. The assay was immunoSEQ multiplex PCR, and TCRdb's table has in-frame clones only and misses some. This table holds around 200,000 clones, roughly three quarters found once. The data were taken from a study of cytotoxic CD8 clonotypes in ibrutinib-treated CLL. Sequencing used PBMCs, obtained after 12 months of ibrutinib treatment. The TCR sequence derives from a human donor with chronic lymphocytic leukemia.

The CDR3 nucleotides are TGCAGCGTTCCCAGTGCTGGCGGGTTGAACACTGAAGCTTTCTTT. Protein product: CSVPSAGGLNTEAFF. The gene calls are TRBV29-1 and TRBJ1-1, with unresolved D. Germline assignment: CDR1 SQVTM and CDR2 ANQGSEA. This CDR3 is built from 15 residues. With 5 bases removed from V and 0 bases from J, the gap between germline ends came to 16 bases.